These 9 T cell receptor beta chains were all obtained from the same sample, sequenced in a study of neurological immune-mediated disorders. MiXCR, run by TCRdb on the 5' RACE reads, gives a single entry per CDR3 protein. The table lists approximately 32,000 distinct CDR3 sequences, almost 7.5% of them singletons. Input material: PBMCs. Receptors originate from a woman in her 40s in good health.

This clonotype was seen repeatedly, ten times or more. The chain recombines TRBV5-5 with TRBJ2-7; 7 bases align to TRBD2. The CDR3 consists of 14 residues. Germline V gene lookup returns CDR1 SGHKS and CDR2 YYEKEE (reference sequence). The J segment lost 2 bases and the V segment lost 6 bases, leaving 8 bases of the junction unmatched. For the CDR3, the DNA is TGTGCCAGCACCGGGGGGACCCTCGCCTACGAGCAGTACTTC. Amino acid sequence: CASTGGTLAYEQYF.

In this sample, this clonotype turned up many times. The chain joins TRBV25-1 to TRBJ1-6; D gene uncertain. The CDR3 loop spans 16 amino acids. The germline CDR1 and CDR2 sequences are MGHDK and SYGVNS. V was pared by 4 bases and J by 7 bases, with 17 bases between. The CDR3 nucleotides are TGTGCCAGCAGTGCTCGAACTAATCGGCAGAATTCACCCCTCCACTTT. Its translation: CASSARTNRQNSPLHF.

Ten or more counts support this clonotype. The CDR3 loop reads CASSPGQRYEQYF. CDR3 bases: TGTGCCAGCAGTCCGGGACAGCGATACGAGCAGTACTTC. The chain employs TRBV12-3 or TRBV12-4 and TRBJ2-7, with 7 bases lining up with TRBD1. CDR3 length: 13 residues. V lost 5 bases, J lost 4 bases, and 5 bases stayed unmatched.

This sequence joins TRBV7-9 and TRBJ2-1; 10 nucleotides align to TRBD2. Germline CDR1 reads SEHNR; CDR2 reads FQNEAQ (reference sequence). V was clipped by 1 base and J by 9 bases; unmatched bases: 0. The CDR3 extends over 13 amino acids. For the CDR3, the DNA is TGTGCCAGCAGCTTAGAGCGGGGGGGTGAGCAGTTCTTC. Its protein is CASSLERGGEQFF.

This clonotype was observed many times. V usage is TRBV20-1 and J usage is TRBJ2-1, with a weak D call TRBD1 (6 bases). The CDR3 is 18 amino acids. CDR1 and CDR2 (germline): DFQATT, SNEGSKA (reference sequence). With 2 bases removed from V and 0 bases from J, the gap between germline ends came to 20 bases. CDR3 protein: CSARFPRDNRPSYNEQFF. The CDR3 coding sequence is TGCAGTGCTAGATTCCCCCGGGACAACCGCCCCTCCTACAATGAGCAGTTCTTC.

The table lists this clonotype with many counts. The chain has TRBV6-1 and TRBJ2-1; D is perhaps TRBD2 (5 bases). Germline CDR1 and CDR2: MNHNS and SASEGT. Trimming removed 0 bases from V and 7 bases from J, with 31 bases in between. The CDR3 totals 21 residues. CDR3 region: CASSEANPLSDAWYWENEQFF. The CDR3 coding sequence is TGTGCCAGCAGTGAAGCGAACCCCTTGTCTGATGCGTGGTATTGGGAGAATGAGCAGTTCTTC.

This clonotype was seen at least ten times. The rearrangement links TRBV28 to TRBJ1-1, with a weak D call TRBD1 (5 bases). The CDR3 totals 12 residues. From germline, CDR1 is MDHEN and CDR2 SYDVKM. The V end lost 5 bases, the J end lost 8 bases, and 12 bases lay between the germline ends. In DNA form, the CDR3 reads TGTGCCAGCAGTCTGCTGACAGCCGAAGCTTTCTTT. The encoded protein is CASSLLTAEAFF.

This clonotype was recorded at least ten times. DNA of the CDR3: TGCGCCAGCAGTGAGTCATACAGGGATTACTCACCCCTCCACTTT. Translating gives CASSESYRDYSPLHF. This chain uses TRBV10-2 with TRBJ1-6, with D perhaps TRBD1 (6 bases). The germline V gene has CDR1 WSHSY and CDR2 SAAADI. This CDR3 has 15 amino acids. The V end was cut by 0 bases, the J end by 10 bases, with 13 bases between.

This clonotype was picked up many times. J is TRBJ2-1 and V is TRBV12-3 or TRBV12-4; TRBD2 matches at 16 bases. CDR3 length: 21 amino acids. With V trimmed by 2 bases and J by 0 bases, 10 bases remained unmatched. CDR3 DNA sequence: TGTGCCAGCAGTTTACCCCCGGGGACTAGCGGGAGGGGGAGCTCCTACAATGAGCAGTTCTTC. This translates into CASSLPPGTSGRGSSYNEQFF.